The clone carrying this TCR beta chain was seen only once. The PCR was carried out with 60 Vbeta primers and 13 Jbeta primers. The data were produced by immunoSEQ multiplex PCR, yet TCRdb's version contains in-frame clones alone and is incomplete. The sample shows 150,000 to 200,000 clones, about 77% of them seen only once. The length of the CDR3 is 15 residues. The sample originates from a study of cytomegalovirus exposure and HLA in healthy donors. This chain connects TRBV12-1 to TRBJ2-7; the table's D call TRBD1 went unverified against the DNA. TRBV12-1 is recorded as a pseudogene. Sequencing was done on a sample of PBMCs. This sequence was found in a male donor in good health and CMV-seropositive. In DNA, the CDR3 is TGTGCCAGCAGCTTTGCTGGGACAGGGTCCTACGAGCAGTACTTC. Residues: CASSFAGTGSYEQYF.